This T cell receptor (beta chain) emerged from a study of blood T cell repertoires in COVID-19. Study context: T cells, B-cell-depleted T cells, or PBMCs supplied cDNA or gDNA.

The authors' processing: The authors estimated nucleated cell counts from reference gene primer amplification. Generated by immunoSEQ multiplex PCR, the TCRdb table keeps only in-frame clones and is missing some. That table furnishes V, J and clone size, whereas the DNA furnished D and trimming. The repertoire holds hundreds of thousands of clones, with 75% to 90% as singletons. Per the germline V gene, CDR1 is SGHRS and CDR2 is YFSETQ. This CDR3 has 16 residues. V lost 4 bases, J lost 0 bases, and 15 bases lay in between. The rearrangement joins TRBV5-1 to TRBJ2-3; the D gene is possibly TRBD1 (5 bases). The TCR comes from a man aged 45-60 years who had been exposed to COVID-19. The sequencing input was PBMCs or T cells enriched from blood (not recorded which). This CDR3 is CASSLGADSSTDTQYF. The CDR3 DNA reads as TGCGCCAGCAGCCTAGGGGCTGATTCTAGCACAGATACGCAGTATTTT.